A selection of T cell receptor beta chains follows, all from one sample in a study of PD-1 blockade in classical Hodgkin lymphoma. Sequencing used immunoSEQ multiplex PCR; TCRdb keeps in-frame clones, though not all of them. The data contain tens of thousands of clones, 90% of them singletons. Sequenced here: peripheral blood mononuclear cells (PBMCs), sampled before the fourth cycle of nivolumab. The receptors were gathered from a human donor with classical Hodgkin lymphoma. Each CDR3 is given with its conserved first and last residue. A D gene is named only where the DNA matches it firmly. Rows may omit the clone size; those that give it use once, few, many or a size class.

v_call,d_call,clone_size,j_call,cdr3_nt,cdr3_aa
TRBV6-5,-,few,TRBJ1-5,TGTGCCAGCAGTTCCACCTATAGCAATCAGCCCCAGCATTTT,CASSSTYSNQPQHF
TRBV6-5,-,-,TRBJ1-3,TGTCCTTGGAACTGCGGCCCGGGAAACACCATATATTTT,CPWNCGPGNTIYF
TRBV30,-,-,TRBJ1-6,TGTGCCTGGCGGAGGGTGGTAAGTTCACCCCTCCACTTT,CAWRRVVSSPLHF
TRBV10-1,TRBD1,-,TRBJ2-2,TGCGCCAGCAGTGAGTCTTGGACAGGGTTCGGGGAGCTGTTTTTT,CASSESWTGFGELFF
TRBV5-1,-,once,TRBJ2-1,TGCGCCAGCAGCTCCCCCTACTCTGGAGGGCAGTTCTTC,CASSSPYSGGQFF
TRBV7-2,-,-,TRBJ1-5,TGTGCCAGCAACTTGGACAATCAGCCCCAGCATTTT,CASNLDNQPQHF
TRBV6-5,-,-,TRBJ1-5,TGTGCCAGCGCAAAGGCCTTTAGGGGGGATCAGCCCCAGCATTTT,CASAKAFRGDQPQHF
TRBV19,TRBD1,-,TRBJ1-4,TGTGCCAGAGACAGGGGCGGCGAAAAACTGTTTTTT,CARDRGGEKLFF
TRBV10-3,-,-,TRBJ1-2,TGTGCCATCAGCCACGTCGACATCTATGGCTACACCTTC,CAISHVDIYGYTF
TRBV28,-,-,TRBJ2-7,TGTGCCAGCACCGGGCCGGGCGAGCAGTACTTC,CASTGPGEQYF
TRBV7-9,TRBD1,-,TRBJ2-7,TGTGCCAGCAGCCGATCAACAGGGGGAGACGACTACGAGCAGTACTTC,CASSRSTGGDDYEQYF
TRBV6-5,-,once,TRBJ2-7,TGTGCCAGCAGTTATGCACCGACAGGCTACGAGCAGTACTTC,CASSYAPTGYEQYF
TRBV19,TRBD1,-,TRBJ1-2,TGTGCCAGTAGTATAAGGACAGGAACCTATGGCTACACCTTC,CASSIRTGTYGYTF
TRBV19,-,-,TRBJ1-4,TGTGCCAGTAGTATGTCCTTGGGGGAAAAACTGTTTTTT,CASSMSLGEKLFF
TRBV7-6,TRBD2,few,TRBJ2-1,TGTGCCAGCAGCTTAGTCATGGGACTAGTCTGGAATGAGCAGTTCTTC,CASSLVMGLVWNEQFF
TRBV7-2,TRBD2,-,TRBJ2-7,TGTGCCAGCAGCTTAGAAGGGAGGGGCTACGAGCAGTACTTC,CASSLEGRGYEQYF
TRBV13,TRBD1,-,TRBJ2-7,TGTGCCAGCAGCCAAACGGACAGGGGGAATGTGGTCGAGCAGTACTTC,CASSQTDRGNVVEQYF
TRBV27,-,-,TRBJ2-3,TGTGCCAGCAGTTTGGTTACTACAAAAGATACGCAGTATTTT,CASSLVTTKDTQYF
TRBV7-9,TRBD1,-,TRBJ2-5,TGTGCCAGCACCAAAAAAGACAGGGGCAAACAAGAGACCCAGTACTTC,CASTKKDRGKQETQYF
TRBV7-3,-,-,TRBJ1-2,TGTGCCAGCAGCTTAAAGCCAGGGGAATATGGCTACACCTTC,CASSLKPGEYGYTF
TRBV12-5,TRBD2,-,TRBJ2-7,TGTGCTAGTGGTTTGGTAGCGGGGGAGACCTACGAGCAGTACTTC,CASGLVAGETYEQYF
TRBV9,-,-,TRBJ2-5,TGTGCCAGCAGCCCCCGGGAAGTAGCGAGGGGCCAAGAGACCCAGTACTTC,CASSPREVARGQETQYF
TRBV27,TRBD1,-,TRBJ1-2,TGTGCCAGCAGTTCGTCAACAGGGGACGCAGATGGCTACACCTTC,CASSSSTGDADGYTF
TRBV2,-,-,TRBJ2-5,TGTGCCAGTTCTTGGGGGGCTCGGGAGACCCAGTACTTC,CASSWGARETQYF
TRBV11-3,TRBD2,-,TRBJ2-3,TGTGCCAGCAGTAAACTAGCGGGGGTAACAGATACGCAGTATTTT,CASSKLAGVTDTQYF
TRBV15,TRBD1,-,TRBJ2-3,TGTGCCATCCAGGGGGCAAGCACAGATACGCAGTATTTT,CAIQGASTDTQYF
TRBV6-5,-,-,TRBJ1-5,TGTGCCAGCGGGAGTCTCAATCAGCCCCAGCATTTT,CASGSLNQPQHF
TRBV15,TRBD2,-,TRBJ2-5,TGTGCCACCAGCACACTAGGGACTAGCGGGGGCTATGAGACCCAGTACTTC,CATSTLGTSGGYETQYF
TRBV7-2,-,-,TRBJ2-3,TGTGCCAGCAGCTTAGAGCCCGGGTCAGATACGCAGTATTTT,CASSLEPGSDTQYF
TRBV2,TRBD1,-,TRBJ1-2,TGTGCCAGCAGTCGGGACAGGGCTGTGGATGGCTACACCTTC,CASSRDRAVDGYTF
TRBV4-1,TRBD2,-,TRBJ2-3,TGCGCCAGCAGCCAAGGACTAGCGGATGAGGATACGCAGTATTTT,CASSQGLADEDTQYF
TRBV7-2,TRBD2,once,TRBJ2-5,TGTGCCAGCAGCTTAGTAGTTTGGCTAGCGGAAGAGACCCAGTACTTC,CASSLVVWLAEETQYF
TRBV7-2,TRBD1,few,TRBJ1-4,TGTGCCAGCAGGTCGGGACAGGGGCTGGGTAATGAAAAACTGTTTTTT,CASRSGQGLGNEKLFF
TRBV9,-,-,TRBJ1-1,TGTGCCAGCAGCCCCCCGCCGTCCCCCATTTATGAAGCTTTCTTT,CASSPPPSPIYEAFF
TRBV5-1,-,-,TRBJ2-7,TGCGCCAGCAGCTCGGCGGGGACAGAACTAAGCGAGCAGTACTTC,CASSSAGTELSEQYF